This T cell receptor beta chain was sequenced in a study of cytomegalovirus exposure and HLA in healthy donors. Trimming removed 0 bases at V and 5 bases at J, with 6 bases between. Looked up from germline, CDR1 is LNHNV and CDR2 is YYDKDF (reference sequence). This CDR3 contains 13 residues. The study sampled nominally healthy donors, though unrecorded immune exposures were likely. The table lists this clone with a count of one. The PCR used 60 Vbeta and 13 Jbeta primers. Sequencing was performed with immunoSEQ multiplex PCR; in TCRdb, only in-frame clones are kept and a portion is missing. The table includes about 180,000 clones, around 77% detected once.

The sample comprised PBMCs. The receptor's source is a woman in her twenties or thirties in good health and CMV-seronegative. The rearrangement joins TRBV15 to TRBJ2-3, with D unresolved. CDR3 in amino acids: CATSRDLGDTQYF. In DNA form, the CDR3 reads TGTGCCACCAGCAGAGATCTCGGAGATACGCAGTATTTT.